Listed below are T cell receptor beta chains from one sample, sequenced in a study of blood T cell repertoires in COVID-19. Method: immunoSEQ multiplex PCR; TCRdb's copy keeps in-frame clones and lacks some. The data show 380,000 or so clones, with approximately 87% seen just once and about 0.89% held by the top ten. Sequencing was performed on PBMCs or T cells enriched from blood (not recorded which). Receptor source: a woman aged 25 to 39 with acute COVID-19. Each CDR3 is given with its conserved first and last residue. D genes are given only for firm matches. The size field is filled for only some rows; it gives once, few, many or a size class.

DNA: TGTGCCAGCAGCCGCGGGGCCCCCGCCCCCACCGGGGAGCTGTTTTTT
CDR3: CASSRGAPAPTGELFF
D: NA
V: TRBV7-3
J: TRBJ2-2
size: NA

DNA: TGTGCCAGCAGCTTGGGCGTAGGACAGGGATACCCTGAAGCTTTCTTT
CDR3: CASSLGVGQGYPEAFF
D: TRBD1
V: TRBV7-2
J: TRBJ1-1
size: once

DNA: TGTGCCAGCAGTTTAATAACAGGGGGCATGTACGAGCAGTACTTC
CDR3: CASSLITGGMYEQYF
D: TRBD1
V: TRBV27
J: TRBJ2-7
size: NA

DNA: TGTGCCAGCAGCTTAGGGATAGCCGGGACACGGAACGTAGGAAACACCATATATTTT
CDR3: CASSLGIAGTRNVGNTIYF
D: NA
V: TRBV7-8
J: TRBJ1-3
size: NA

DNA: TGTGCCAGCAGCGAGTCAGGGAAACAGCCCCAGCATTTT
CDR3: CASSESGKQPQHF
D: NA
V: TRBV7-9
J: TRBJ1-5
size: NA

DNA: TGTGCCAGCAGCTCTACAGCTAACTATGGCTACACCTTC
CDR3: CASSSTANYGYTF
D: NA
V: TRBV27
J: TRBJ1-2
size: few

DNA: TGTGCCAGTAGTAGAGGTCTGCGGGGGAGCTCCTACGAGCAGTACTTC
CDR3: CASSRGLRGSSYEQYF
D: TRBD2
V: TRBV19
J: TRBJ2-7
size: NA

DNA: TGTGCCAGCAGCGTACAGGGGGCGACCGGGGAGCTGTTTTTT
CDR3: CASSVQGATGELFF
D: TRBD1
V: TRBV3-1/TRBV3-2
J: TRBJ2-2
size: NA

DNA: TGCGCCAGCAGCTTGTCGTTATCTCAGGGGGGACTGAGCTCTGGAAACACCATATATTTT
CDR3: CASSLSLSQGGLSSGNTIYF
D: TRBD1
V: TRBV5-1
J: TRBJ1-3
size: NA

DNA: TGTGCCAGCAGTGCCTGGACAGGGGCTGAAGCTTTCTTT
CDR3: CASSAWTGAEAFF
D: TRBD1
V: TRBV27
J: TRBJ1-1
size: NA

DNA: TGTGCCAGCAGGTCGACTAGCGGGGGGCCGGGGGGCAATGAGCAGTTCTTC
CDR3: CASRSTSGGPGGNEQFF
D: TRBD2
V: TRBV27
J: TRBJ2-1
size: once

DNA: TGTGCCAGCAGCTTAGATCCCCCCTGGGCGGGGAGGGGGGCTTTCTTT
CDR3: CASSLDPPWAGRGAFF
D: NA
V: TRBV7-9
J: TRBJ1-1
size: NA

DNA: TGTGCCAGCAGAGGGGTCAGCTCCTACAATGAGCAGTTCTTC
CDR3: CASRGVSSYNEQFF
D: NA
V: TRBV11-1
J: TRBJ2-1
size: NA

DNA: TGTGCCAGCAAAAAGGGACAGGGCTACTACGAGCAGTACTTC
CDR3: CASKKGQGYYEQYF
D: TRBD1
V: TRBV27
J: TRBJ2-7
size: NA

DNA: TGCGCCAGCAGCCAGCCGGACAGGGGGGCCTCTGGGGCCAACGTCCTGACTTTC
CDR3: CASSQPDRGASGANVLTF
D: TRBD1
V: TRBV4-1
J: TRBJ2-6
size: NA

DNA: TGCGCCAGCAGCCCGGGACTAGCGGGGTCCACAGATACGCAGTATTTT
CDR3: CASSPGLAGSTDTQYF
D: TRBD2
V: TRBV5-1
J: TRBJ2-3
size: once

DNA: TGTGCCACCAGCAGAGATACAAACGGGAATGAAAAACTGTTTTTT
CDR3: CATSRDTNGNEKLFF
D: NA
V: TRBV15
J: TRBJ1-4
size: many

DNA: TGTGCCAGTGCAAGCAGGGGGCGGGACACTGAAGCTTTCTTT
CDR3: CASASRGRDTEAFF
D: TRBD1
V: TRBV19
J: TRBJ1-1
size: NA

DNA: TGTGCCAGCAGCCAAGCAGGGGCTCGGCCCCAGCATTTT
CDR3: CASSQAGARPQHF
D: NA
V: TRBV3-1/TRBV3-2
J: TRBJ1-5
size: NA

DNA: TGCGCCAGCAGCCATGGTAGAGGTACCGGGGAGCTGTTTTTT
CDR3: CASSHGRGTGELFF
D: NA
V: TRBV4-1
J: TRBJ2-2
size: NA

DNA: TGTGCCAGCAGCTTAGCCTGGAGCTCTGGAAACACCATATATTTT
CDR3: CASSLAWSSGNTIYF
D: NA
V: TRBV7-8
J: TRBJ1-3
size: NA

DNA: TGTGCCAGCAGCTTGGCAGGGGTCAATGGCTACACCTTC
CDR3: CASSLAGVNGYTF
D: NA
V: TRBV5-4
J: TRBJ1-2
size: NA

DNA: TGTGCCAGCAGCTTGAGTGGGCGCCCCTACGAGCAGTACTTC
CDR3: CASSLSGRPYEQYF
D: NA
V: TRBV5-6
J: TRBJ2-7
size: few

DNA: TGCGCCAGCAGCTCCGAGAGCTCCTATAATTCACCCCTCCACTTT
CDR3: CASSSESSYNSPLHF
D: NA
V: TRBV5-1
J: TRBJ1-6
size: NA

DNA: TGCGCCAGCAGTGCCTCGGGTAGCAGGGCCCACGAGCAGTACTTC
CDR3: CASSASGSRAHEQYF
D: NA
V: TRBV10-1
J: TRBJ2-7
size: NA

DNA: TGTGCCAGCAGTGAGGGGCAGCCCCGCGGTCAGCCCCAGCATTTT
CDR3: CASSEGQPRGQPQHF
D: NA
V: TRBV6-1
J: TRBJ1-5
size: few

DNA: TGTGCCAGCAGCCCAGGGGAGGGTCTTAACACTGAAGCTTTCTTT
CDR3: CASSPGEGLNTEAFF
D: NA
V: TRBV9
J: TRBJ1-1
size: NA

DNA: TGTGCCAGCAGAGGTGTTCAAGGGGTCCCAGATACGCAGTATTTT
CDR3: CASRGVQGVPDTQYF
D: NA
V: TRBV3-1/TRBV3-2
J: TRBJ2-3
size: NA

DNA: TGTGCCTGGAGGATAGGGACTAGCGGGGCCACAGATACGCAGTATTTT
CDR3: CAWRIGTSGATDTQYF
D: TRBD2
V: TRBV30
J: TRBJ2-3
size: NA

DNA: TGTGCCAGCAGCCAGTCAGTGGATCAGCCCCAGCATTTT
CDR3: CASSQSVDQPQHF
D: NA
V: TRBV5-6
J: TRBJ1-5
size: NA

DNA: TGCGCCAGCAGCTTGGGTCGGGGGGCGGCAGATACGCAGTATTTT
CDR3: CASSLGRGAADTQYF
D: NA
V: TRBV5-1
J: TRBJ2-3
size: NA

DNA: TGTGCCAGTAGTATCGGGGACAGTAGCTCCTACGAGCAGTACTTC
CDR3: CASSIGDSSSYEQYF
D: TRBD1
V: TRBV19
J: TRBJ2-7
size: few

DNA: TGTGCCAGCTGGGACAGGGACACTGAAGCTTTCTTT
CDR3: CASWDRDTEAFF
D: TRBD1
V: TRBV5-8
J: TRBJ1-1
size: NA

DNA: TGTGCCATCAGTGTATCGACAGTTAGGAACACTGAAGCTTTCTTT
CDR3: CAISVSTVRNTEAFF
D: NA
V: TRBV10-3
J: TRBJ1-1
size: NA

DNA: TGCGCCAGCAGCTCAACCAGGGATTCACCCCTCCACTTT
CDR3: CASSSTRDSPLHF
D: NA
V: TRBV5-1
J: TRBJ1-6
size: once

DNA: TGTGCCAGCAGTCGCAAGGGGGCCAATCAGCCCCAGCATTTT
CDR3: CASSRKGANQPQHF
D: TRBD1
V: TRBV7-9
J: TRBJ1-5
size: NA

DNA: TGTGCCAGCAGCTTTACTAGCGGGCCCTACAATGAGCAGTTCTTC
CDR3: CASSFTSGPYNEQFF
D: TRBD2
V: TRBV6-5
J: TRBJ2-1
size: NA

DNA: TGTGCCAGCAGACCGCAAGTACAGGGCCGTTCTGAAGCTTTCTTT
CDR3: CASRPQVQGRSEAFF
D: NA
V: TRBV5-6
J: TRBJ1-1
size: NA

DNA: TGTGCCAGCAGTCTAGACAGATCTCAGAACACCGGGGAGCTGTTTTTT
CDR3: CASSLDRSQNTGELFF
D: NA
V: TRBV27
J: TRBJ2-2
size: NA

DNA: TGTGCCAGCAGCTTAGGGGGCGCACTCTCTGGAAACACCATATATTTT
CDR3: CASSLGGALSGNTIYF
D: NA
V: TRBV7-2
J: TRBJ1-3
size: NA

DNA: TGTGCCTGGAGTGTATTCGATGGCTACACCTTC
CDR3: CAWSVFDGYTF
D: NA
V: TRBV30
J: TRBJ1-2
size: NA

DNA: TGTGCCAGTAGTATAGATTTGAGAGGGAGCCGCCAAGGCTACACCTTC
CDR3: CASSIDLRGSRQGYTF
D: NA
V: TRBV19
J: TRBJ1-2
size: NA

DNA: TGTGCCACCACCACGGGACAGGGCGCAGATACGCAGTATTTT
CDR3: CATTTGQGADTQYF
D: TRBD1
V: TRBV24-1
J: TRBJ2-3
size: once

DNA: TGTGCCACAAGGACTAGCGGGGGGTCCACAGATACGCAGTATTTT
CDR3: CATRTSGGSTDTQYF
D: TRBD2
V: TRBV24-1
J: TRBJ2-3
size: NA

DNA: TGTGCCAGCAGCCAAGACGTGGGGGGAAGCAATCAGCCCCAGCATTTT
CDR3: CASSQDVGGSNQPQHF
D: NA
V: TRBV3-1/TRBV3-2
J: TRBJ1-5
size: few

DNA: TGTGCCAGCAGCCCCCGGGACAGGGGGCGGACCGGGGAGCTGTTTTTT
CDR3: CASSPRDRGRTGELFF
D: TRBD1
V: TRBV5-6
J: TRBJ2-2
size: NA

DNA: TGTGCCACCAGCCTATCAGGGGGCGATCAGCCCCAGCATTTT
CDR3: CATSLSGGDQPQHF
D: TRBD1
V: TRBV15
J: TRBJ1-5
size: NA

DNA: TGTGCCAGCAGCCTCCTAGCGGCAACCTACAATGAGCAGTTCTTC
CDR3: CASSLLAATYNEQFF
D: TRBD2
V: TRBV3-1/TRBV3-2
J: TRBJ2-1
size: NA

DNA: TGCGCCAGCAGCCTTGAGGCGCTGGGGAGGACTGAAGCTTTCTTT
CDR3: CASSLEALGRTEAFF
D: NA
V: TRBV4-1
J: TRBJ1-1
size: many

DNA: TGCGCCAGCAGCAACGGAAGGGGTGGAGTAATGGAAAAACTGTTTTTT
CDR3: CASSNGRGGVMEKLFF
D: NA
V: TRBV5-1
J: TRBJ1-4
size: NA

DNA: TGTGCCAGCAGGCTGGGACAGGACTATGGCTACACCTTC
CDR3: CASRLGQDYGYTF
D: TRBD1
V: TRBV6-5
J: TRBJ1-2
size: NA

DNA: TGTGCCAGCAGCCCGCGACAGGGGGGCAACACAGATACGCAGTATTTT
CDR3: CASSPRQGGNTDTQYF
D: TRBD1
V: TRBV7-8
J: TRBJ2-3
size: NA

DNA: TGTGCCAGCAGTTTCAACAGGGTTTATGGCTACACCTTC
CDR3: CASSFNRVYGYTF
D: NA
V: TRBV12-3/TRBV12-4
J: TRBJ1-2
size: NA

DNA: TGTGCCAGCAGCTTAGCCCGGGAGAGCTTCGAGACACTTAATGAAAAACTGTTTTTT
CDR3: CASSLARESFETLNEKLFF
D: NA
V: TRBV7-9
J: TRBJ1-4
size: NA

DNA: TGTGCCAGCAGCCAAGATAGGTCACAGAGCTCCTACGAGCAGTACTTC
CDR3: CASSQDRSQSSYEQYF
D: NA
V: TRBV4-2
J: TRBJ2-7
size: NA